Presented here are 18 T cell receptor beta chains from one specimen sequenced in a study of identical twins' blood T cells. TCRdb itself ran the 5' RACE reads through MiXCR, one entry per CDR3 protein. Among roughly 380,000 distinct CDR3 sequences, over 25% were seen once, and the ten largest hold about 6%. The sample consisted of PBMCs. These receptors were collected from a woman aged 18-55 years in good health.

The V and J genes are TRBV20-1 and TRBJ2-3; no clear D. V was trimmed by 6 bases and J by 0 bases, leaving 13 bases between them. Looked up from germline, CDR1 is DFQATT and CDR2 is SNEGSKA (reference sequence). The CDR3 extends over 14 amino acids. The CDR3 loop reads CSARLRRSTDTQYF. DNA for the CDR3: TGCAGTGCGCGGTTACGCCGGAGCACAGATACGCAGTATTTT.

In its sample, this clonotype was seen a few times. This chain connects TRBV29-1 to TRBJ1-1; D not resolved. Trimming shortened V by 4 bases and J by 10 bases, and 13 bases separated the two germline ends. CDR1 SQVTM and CDR2 ANQGSEA come from the germline V gene. CDR3 length: 11 amino acids. The CDR3 bases are TGCAGCGTTGTTGAGGGTAGTGGAGCTTTCTTT. It yields the protein CSVVEGSGAFF. The full variable domain, completed using reference TRBV29-1 and TRBJ1-1, is SAVISQKPSRDICQRGTSLTIQCQVDSQVTMMFWYRQQPGQSLTLIATANQGSEATYESGFVIDKFPISRPNLTFSTLTVSNMSPEDSSIYLCSVVEGSGAFFGQGTRLTVV.

This clonotype was counted only a few times. J is TRBJ1-1 and V is TRBV6-2 or TRBV6-3, with D uncertain. Germline lookup yields CDR1 MNHEY and CDR2 SVGEGT. This CDR3 has 13 amino acids. V lost 7 bases and J lost 10, with 19 bases in between. CDR3: CASMTGRNRAAFF. The CDR3, as DNA: TGTGCCAGCATGACTGGACGCAACCGGGCAGCTTTCTTT.

This clonotype was seen a few times. The rearrangement uses TRBV20-1 and TRBJ2-1; 8 bases map to TRBD2. Germline V CDR1 and CDR2: DFQATT, SNEGSKA (reference sequence). V lost 5 bases, J lost 4 bases, and 10 bases stayed unmatched. The CDR3 has 15 amino acids. The CDR3 bases are TGCAGTGCTTTTCCAGGGACTAGAGGGTACAATGAGCAGTTCTTC. It is translated as CSAFPGTRGYNEQFF.

The chain is built from TRBV6-6 and TRBJ1-2; D call uncertain. Trimming took 2 bases from V and 9 from J, leaving 4 bases between them. The germline gives CDR1 MNHNY, CDR2 SVGAGI (reference sequence). This CDR3 has 10 amino acids. DNA of the CDR3: TGTGCCAGCAGTTACGGGTGCTACACCTTC. Translated, it gives CASSYGCYTF.

The genes are TRBV20-1 and TRBJ1-1; D remains unclear. With 4 bases removed from V and 4 bases from J, the gap between germline ends came to 16 bases. The CDR3 loop spans 14 amino acids. Germline CDR1 and CDR2: DFQATT and SNEGSKA (reference sequence). The CDR3 is CSAKRRGGSTEAFF. CDR3 sequence (DNA): TGCAGTGCTAAACGACGGGGAGGTAGCACTGAAGCTTTCTTT.

Note on this clonotype: An end of the junction differs from the germline gene, which may be a read error. The V and J genes are TRBV9 and TRBJ2-1; 7 bases line up with TRBD2. This CDR3 spans 15 amino acids. CDR1 and CDR2 (germline): SGDLS, YYNGEE. The CDR3 nucleotides are TGTGCCAGCAGCGCGAATAGCGGGCCGTACAATGAACAGTTCTTC. Its translation: CASSANSGPYNEQFF.

J is TRBJ1-5 and V is TRBV6-2 or TRBV6-3, with TRBD1 matching over 7 bases. CDR3 size: 14 residues. Unmatched junction bases numbered 11, after V lost 7 bases and J lost 8 bases. Germline V gene sequence: CDR1 MNHEY, CDR2 SVGEGT. This CDR3 reads CASTDRVSREPQHF. The CDR3 bases are TGTGCCAGCACCGACAGGGTTAGTCGAGAGCCCCAGCATTTT.

This clonotype was counted a few times. This sequence joins TRBV11-2 and TRBJ2-1; possible D gene TRBD2, 5 bases. This CDR3 is built from 13 residues. V was pared by 4 bases and J by 6 bases, with 10 bases between. Germline-derived CDR1 and CDR2 are SGHAT and FQNNGV. The CDR3: CASSSRRGNEQFF. The CDR3 DNA follows: TGTGCCAGCAGCTCTCGACGGGGCAATGAGCAGTTCTTC.

J is TRBJ1-6 and V is TRBV2; TRBD1 might be the D (5 bases). Germline assignment: CDR1 SNHLY and CDR2 FYNNEI. V was shortened by 8 bases and J by 3 bases, with 8 bases between the two germline ends. The CDR3 is made up of 13 amino acids. The CDR3 sequence: CASGQNYNSPLHF. CDR3 nucleotides: TGTGCCAGCGGACAAAACTATAATTCACCCCTCCACTTT.

This chain connects TRBV29-1 to TRBJ2-3, with TRBD2 identical over 9 bases. The length of the CDR3 is 13 residues. Trimming cost V 8 bases and J 5 bases; bases outside gene matches: 8. Germline CDR1 is SQVTM and CDR2 is ANQGSEA. As DNA, the CDR3 is TGCAGCTCGGGACTAGCTAGTGGAGATACGCAGTATTTT. It yields the protein CSSGLASGDTQYF.

This clonotype was counted at least ten times. The rearrangement joins TRBV12-5 to TRBJ2-7, with D hard to call. CDR3 length: 16 amino acids. The germline gives CDR1 LGHNT, CDR2 FRNRAP. The ends were cut back, 0 bases at V and 3 bases at J, with 15 bases in the middle. DNA of the CDR3: TGTGCTAGTGGTTTGGTTAGCCTAGGCCCGCGCTACGAGCAGTACTTC. It translates to CASGLVSLGPRYEQYF.

About this clonotype: Mismatch with germline at one junction end may stem from a read error. The chain has TRBV2 and TRBJ2-2; D is undetermined. CDR3 length: 14 amino acids. The germline gives CDR1 SNHLY, CDR2 FYNNEI. CDR3 coding DNA: TGTGCCAGCGGTAAAGGGCTGAACACCGTGGAGCTGTTTTTT. The encoded protein is CASGKGLNTVELFF.

This clonotype was seen more than once but under ten times. The CDR3 DNA is TGCGCCAGCAGCTTGGGAGGGGGAATCAACACTGAAGCTTTCTTT. Residues: CASSLGGGINTEAFF. This chain links TRBV5-1 with TRBJ1-1; TRBD1 might be the D (6 bases). Looked up from germline, CDR1 is SGHRS and CDR2 is YFSETQ. Deletions cut 0 bases from V and 2 bases from J, with 11 bases between. The CDR3 spans 15 residues.

This clonotype occurred once. The chain links TRBV11-2 to TRBJ1-5, with TRBD1 matching over 8 bases. Per the germline V gene, CDR1 is SGHAT and CDR2 is FQNNGV. V dropped 5 bases and J dropped 5; count of bases not matched to a gene: 5. The length of the CDR3 is 14 residues. The CDR3 bases are TGTGCCAGCAGCGAGACGACAGGGGATCAGCCCCAGCATTTT. Protein: CASSETTGDQPQHF.

The rearrangement joins TRBV10-3 to TRBJ2-2; D ambiguous. V was clipped by 5 bases and J by 4 bases, with 14 bases between them. CDR3 length: 15 residues. Germline CDR1 reads ENHRY; CDR2 reads SYGVKD. The CDR3 protein is CAISLERAGTGELFF. CDR3 nucleotide sequence: TGTGCCATCAGTCTCGAAAGGGCCGGCACCGGGGAGCTGTTTTTT.

This clonotype was found many times. CDR3 sequence (DNA): TGTGCCAGCAGCCAAGCCAGGGTTAGGACCTTC. This gives the protein CASSQARVRTF. The chain combines TRBV14 with TRBJ1-2, with a tentative D call TRBD1 (5 bases). Per germline, CDR1 SGHDN and CDR2 FVKESK. This CDR3 is built from 11 residues. V shed 1 base and J shed 14 bases, with 11 bases lying between them. The variable domain in full, completed from reference TRBV14 and TRBJ1-2, reads EAGVTQFPSHSVIEKGQTVTLRCDPISGHDNLYWYRRVMGKEIKFLLHFVKESKQDESGMPNNRFLAERTGGTYSTLKVQPAELEDSGVYFCASSQARVRTFGSGTRLTVV.

On this clonotype itself: The conserved phenylalanine or tryptophan normally closing the CDR3 is absent here, so this likely arose from a read error. The gene calls are TRBV20-1 and TRBJ1-2; D is undetermined. Germline lookup yields CDR1 DFQATT and CDR2 SNEGSKA (reference sequence). V lost 3 bases and J 3 bases, leaving 11 bases between the germline ends. The CDR3 contains 13 residues. CDR3 in DNA: TGCAGTGCTAGTCCAGAAAGTCACTATGGCTACACCCTC. This codes for CSASPESHYGYTL.